The sequence of this TCR beta chain was determined in a study of cytomegalovirus exposure and HLA in healthy donors. Study details: Of the donors genotyped, a few hundred in all, over 80% fell in the Caucasian-associated ancestry cluster. General study points: When the data were analyzed later, several of the most significant clusters appeared to be linked to common viral pathogens. Certain indistinguishable V segments, among them TRBV6-2 and TRBV6-3, were excluded. Later findings reportedly placed an Asian-associated ancestry cluster below the roughly 730-donor mean for N-insertions.

Details on this clone: What it binds is not known.

This PCR relied on a set of 60 Vbeta primers and 13 Jbeta primers. The method was immunoSEQ multiplex PCR; TCRdb's version includes in-frame clones alone and lacks a portion of them. In the table there are approximately 110,000 clones, around 73% of which are singletons. Trimming stripped 5 bases from V and 0 bases from J, with 4 bases between. Germline CDR1 is MDHEN and CDR2 is SYDVKM. The CDR3 totals 13 residues. Sequencing used PBMCs. The clonotype was recovered from a man in his sixties in good health and CMV-seropositive. V usage is TRBV28 and J usage is TRBJ1-4; D uncertain. The CDR3 DNA reads as TGTGCCAGCAGTGCGGCAACTAATGAAAAACTGTTTTTT. Translation: CASSAATNEKLFF. Using reference TRBV28 and TRBJ1-4 for the parts outside the CDR3, the full variable domain is DVKVTQSSRYLVKRTGEKVFLECVQDMDHENMFWYRQDPGLGLRLIYFSYDVKMKEKGDIPEGYSVSREKKERFSLILESASTNQTSMYLCASSAATNEKLFFGSGTQLSVL.